Following are 32 T cell receptor beta chains from one sample sequenced in a study of blood T cell repertoires in COVID-19. Sequenced by immunoSEQ multiplex PCR; TCRdb stores in-frame clones only, minus some. The sample has some 150,000 clones; over 75% are singletons. Sequences were obtained from PBMCs or T cells enriched from blood (not recorded which). These receptors were obtained from a human donor with acute COVID-19. The donor label of this sample is uncertain.

The rearrangement joins TRBV19 to TRBJ2-2; weak D call: TRBD2 (7 bases). V lost 3 bases to trimming and J lost 4 bases, with 18 bases between them. The CDR3 consists of 17 residues. Germline V gene data show CDR1 as LNHDA and CDR2 as SQIVND (reference sequence). This CDR3 is CASSMLRGGLRTGELFF. The CDR3 DNA follows: TGTGCCAGTAGTATGCTAAGGGGGGGGCTGCGCACCGGGGAGCTGTTTTTT.

The chain recombines TRBV28 with TRBJ1-4; the D gene is possibly TRBD1 (5 bases). The CDR3 totals 12 residues. Trimming stripped 10 bases from V and 5 bases from J, with 11 bases between. Germline values: CDR1 MDHEN, CDR2 SYDVKM. CDR3 sequence: CATSDINEKLFF. In DNA, the CDR3 is TGTGCCACCTCGGACATCAATGAAAAACTGTTTTTT.

The chain employs TRBV11-2 and TRBJ1-2; possible D gene TRBD1, 6 bases. Deletions cut 5 bases from V and 3 bases from J, with 13 bases between. Germline CDR1 is SGHAT and CDR2 is FQNNGV. The CDR3 loop spans 14 amino acids. The CDR3 region is CASSPTGTYYGYTF. In DNA, the CDR3 is TGTGCCAGCAGCCCGACAGGTACTTACTATGGCTACACCTTC. The variable domain in full, completed from reference TRBV11-2 and TRBJ1-2, reads EAGVAQSPRYKIIEKRQSVAFWCNPISGHATLYWYQQILGQGPKLLIQFQNNGVVDDSQLPKDRFSAERLKGVDSTLKIQPAKLEDSAVYLCASSPTGTYYGYTFGSGTRLTVV.

V gene TRBV5-1 combines with J gene TRBJ2-1; 8 bases line up with TRBD2. Germline CDR1 SGHRS, CDR2 YFSETQ. This CDR3 has 15 amino acids. V shed 5 bases and J 0 bases; nucleotides not matched to a gene: 4. CDR3 nucleotides: TGCGCCAGCAGAACGCGGGGGGCCTCCTACAATGAGCAGTTCTTC. Translating it yields CASRTRGASYNEQFF. Drawing the rest from reference TRBV5-1 and TRBJ2-1, the complete variable domain is KAGVTQTPRYLIKTRGQQVTLSCSPISGHRSVSWYQQTPGQGLQFLFEYFSETQRNKGNFPGRFSGRQFSNSRSEMNVSTLELGDSALYLCASRTRGASYNEQFFGPGTRLTVL.

In this sample, this clone turned up a few times. The rearrangement links TRBV7-9 to TRBJ1-2, with a possible D match to TRBD1 (5 bases). With 5 bases removed from V and 4 bases from J, the gap between germline ends came to 14 bases. This CDR3 has 14 amino acids. The germline V gene has CDR1 SEHNR and CDR2 FQNEAQ (reference sequence). The CDR3 sequence: CASSPGGESYGYTF. In DNA, the CDR3 is TGTGCCAGCAGCCCCGGGGGGGAATCCTATGGCTACACCTTC.

V gene TRBV14 combines with J gene TRBJ1-1, with 7 bases that match TRBD1. V dropped 4 bases and J dropped 6; count of bases not matched to a gene: 8. Germline V gene data show CDR1 as SGHDN and CDR2 as FVKESK. The CDR3 consists of 14 residues. DNA for the CDR3: TGTGCCAGCAGCCCGCAGGGTCAGGGGGCTGAAGCTTTCTTT. It is translated as CASSPQGQGAEAFF.

The V gene is TRBV4-3, the J gene TRBJ2-1, with 9 bases matching TRBD1. V lost 0 bases and J lost 3; bases outside the gene matches: 0. Germline V lookup: CDR1 LGHNA, CDR2 YSLEER. The CDR3 contains 15 residues. CDR3 sequence (DNA): TGCGCCAGCAGCCAAGAGACAGGGGGCTACAATGAGCAGTTCTTC. This translates into CASSQETGGYNEQFF.

This chain uses TRBV19 with TRBJ2-1; 9 bases map to TRBD2. Germline V CDR1 and CDR2: LNHDA, SQIVND (reference sequence). This CDR3 is built from 15 residues. Germline trimming cut 5 bases from V and 7 bases from J; bases unmatched to any gene: 9. The CDR3 sequence: CASSLSGGSRNEQFF. The CDR3 DNA reads as TGTGCCAGTAGTCTTAGCGGGGGCTCCCGAAATGAGCAGTTCTTC.

The V gene is TRBV10-2, the J gene TRBJ1-6, with a tentative D call TRBD1 (6 bases). Per germline, CDR1 WSHSY and CDR2 SAAADI. There are 16 residues in the CDR3. V dropped 6 bases and J dropped 9 bases, with 21 bases sitting between them. In DNA, the CDR3 is TGCGCCAGCAGAGGGTCCGGGTTGGGGGCGAGTTCACCCCTCCACTTT. It specifies CASRGSGLGASSPLHF.

The genes are TRBV11-3 and TRBJ2-3; 9 bases fit TRBD1. This CDR3 has 14 amino acids. V lost 5 bases and J lost 6; bases outside the gene matches: 6. CDR1 SGHNT and CDR2 YENEEA come from the germline V gene. Here the CDR3 DNA reads TGTGCCAGCAGCCCCGGGACAGGGAGGGATACGCAGTATTTT. Amino acids: CASSPGTGRDTQYF.

This clone was counted only a few times. J is TRBJ1-2 and V is TRBV7-2; perhaps TRBD1 as D (5 bases). V lost 0 bases and J lost 4, with 12 bases in between. Germline CDR1 reads SGHTA; CDR2 reads FQGNSA. This CDR3 has 15 amino acids. The CDR3 region is CASSLAAGNIYGYTF. The CDR3 coding sequence is TGTGCCAGCAGCTTAGCTGCAGGGAATATCTATGGCTACACCTTC.

This clone has only a few counts. The V call is TRBV3-1 (or the pseudogene TRBV3-2), the J call TRBJ2-5; the D gene is possibly TRBD2 (6 bases). CDR1 and CDR2 (germline): LGHDT, YNNKEL (reference sequence). V lost 4 bases, J lost 5 bases, and 11 bases lay in between. The CDR3 is made up of 13 amino acids. CDR3 in DNA: TGTGCCAGCAGCCTGGGACTGCCGGAGACCCAGTACTTC. It yields the protein CASSLGLPETQYF.

The chain employs TRBV30 and TRBJ2-3, with TRBD1 identical over 8 bases. The CDR3 extends over 18 amino acids. Germline assignment: CDR1 GTSNPN and CDR2 SVGIG (reference sequence). J lost 6 bases, V lost 5 bases, and 22 bases had no gene match. CDR3: CAWAPGTGGSILGDTQYF. In DNA form, the CDR3 reads TGTGCCTGGGCCCCCGGGACAGGAGGCTCTATTTTAGGGGATACGCAGTATTTT.

This chain links TRBV2 with TRBJ1-2; 7 nucleotides align to TRBD1. Trimming removed 7 bases from V and 7 bases from J; junction bases left unmatched: 9. The CDR3 is made up of 13 amino acids. Germline-derived CDR1 and CDR2 are SNHLY and FYNNEI. This chain's CDR3 is CASTLREGAGYTF. CDR3 bases: TGTGCCAGCACTCTGAGAGAGGGGGCTGGCTACACCTTC. The variable domain in full, with the rest retrieved from reference TRBV2 and TRBJ1-2, is EPEVTQTPSHQVTQMGQEVILRCVPISNHLYFYWYRQILGQKVEFLVSFYNNEISEKSEIFDDQFSVERPDGSNFTLKIRSTKLEDSAMYFCASTLREGAGYTFGSGTRLTVV.

J is TRBJ1-1 and V is TRBV6-5, with a weak D call TRBD1 (5 bases). V was shortened by 6 bases and J by 0 bases, with 11 bases between the two germline ends. The germline V gene has CDR1 MNHEY and CDR2 SVGAGI. CDR3 length equals 14 residues. The CDR3 here is CASRDSVMNTEAFF. As DNA, the CDR3 is TGTGCCAGCAGAGACAGCGTCATGAACACTGAAGCTTTCTTT.

The rearrangement joins TRBV2 to TRBJ1-4, with D perhaps matching TRBD1 (6 bases). Germline V lookup: CDR1 SNHLY, CDR2 FYNNEI. CDR3 length: 15 amino acids. V lost 8 bases and J 8 bases, leaving 21 bases between the germline ends. The CDR3 spells CASQRYREGDEKLFF. CDR3 bases: TGTGCCAGCCAGCGATACAGGGAAGGAGACGAAAAACTGTTTTTT.

About this clone itself: One end of the junction does not line up with germline, which may come from a read error. The rearrangement joins TRBV10-1 to TRBJ1-1; D is undetermined. Germline values: CDR1 WNHNN, CDR2 SYGVQD (reference sequence). This CDR3 comprises 13 residues. CDR3 DNA: TGCGCCAGCAGTGATCCCGGGAACGCTGAAGCTTTCTTT. It translates to CASSDPGNAEAFF.

The rearrangement joins TRBV19 to TRBJ1-2; D may be TRBD1 (5 bases). V was cut by 4 bases and J by 6 bases, with 15 bases left in between. The CDR3 consists of 14 residues. Germline loops: CDR1 LNHDA, CDR2 SQIVND (reference sequence). The CDR3 region has the DNA TGTGCCAGTAGTAGCCAGGGCGGCTATAATGGCTACACCTTC. Translation gives CASSSQGGYNGYTF.

The sample holds one count of this clone. The chain employs TRBV7-9 and TRBJ1-1; the match to TRBD1 covers 11 bases. Per germline, CDR1 SEHNR and CDR2 FQNEAQ (reference sequence). V gave up 11 bases and J gave up 5 bases; unmatched junction bases: 7. The CDR3 runs to 13 residues. The CDR3 spells CAGRGQGVTEAFF. In DNA, the CDR3 is TGTGCCGGACGGGGACAGGGGGTAACTGAAGCTTTCTTT.

The V gene is TRBV12-3 or TRBV12-4, the J gene TRBJ1-3, with D perhaps TRBD1 (5 bases). The CDR3 loop spans 13 amino acids. CDR3: CAGGNSQGNTIYF. The CDR3, as DNA: TGTGCGGGGGGAAACTCCCAGGGAAACACCATATATTTT.

This clone was seen a few times. The CDR3 reads CASSPGTGANQPQHF. The CDR3 DNA follows: TGTGCCAGCTCACCGGGGACAGGGGCCAATCAGCCCCAGCATTTT. The chain joins TRBV18 to TRBJ1-5; 10 bases align to TRBD1. The CDR3 runs 15 residues. Losses at the gene ends were 3 bases for V and 3 bases for J; bases not matched to a gene: 2. Germline V gene lookup returns CDR1 KGHSH and CDR2 LQKENI.

There are a few counts of this clone. The V and J genes are TRBV29-1 and TRBJ2-2; D perhaps matches TRBD1 (5 bases). Trimming pared 4 bases from V and 1 base from J, leaving 7 bases between. CDR3 length: 13 amino acids. Germline loops: CDR1 SQVTM, CDR2 ANQGSEA. The CDR3 spells CSVGTLNTGELFF. The CDR3 nucleotides are TGCAGCGTTGGGACATTGAACACCGGGGAGCTGTTTTTT.

This clone has a handful of counts. The rearrangement links TRBV7-2 to TRBJ1-2; unclear D gene. The V end was cut by 1 base, the J end by 7 bases, with 10 bases between. CDR3 length: 13 residues. From germline, CDR1 is SGHTA and CDR2 FQGNSA. This CDR3 reads CASSLGVSGGYTF. The CDR3 DNA reads TGTGCCAGCAGCTTAGGCGTTTCTGGTGGCTACACCTTC.

This chain links TRBV30 with TRBJ2-7; TRBD1 matches 10 bases. The V gene's germline CDR1 is GTSNPN and CDR2 SVGIG (reference sequence). This CDR3 is built from 14 residues. V was pared by 0 bases and J by 5 bases, with 4 bases of the junction left unmatched. CDR3 nucleotide sequence: TGTGCCTGGAGTGTTCTGGGGACAGGGGACGAGCAGTACTTC. Protein product: CAWSVLGTGDEQYF. Full variable domain (rest looked up from reference TRBV30 and TRBJ2-7): SQTIHQWPATLVQPVGSPLSLECTVEGTSNPNLYWYRQAAGRGLQLLFYSVGIGQISSEVPQNLSASRPQDRQFILSSKKLLLSDSGFYLCAWSVLGTGDEQYFGPGTRLTVT.

The V call is TRBV7-9, the J call TRBJ2-1; 11 bases line up with TRBD2. The length of the CDR3 is 15 residues. Per germline, CDR1 SEHNR and CDR2 FQNEAQ (reference sequence). J lost 10 bases, V lost 3 bases, and 8 bases had no gene match. The CDR3 loop reads CASSFLSGGAGEQFF. The CDR3 DNA is TGTGCCAGCAGCTTTCTTAGCGGGGGGGCGGGAGAGCAGTTCTTC.

This chain joins TRBV27 and TRBJ2-1; 9 bases align to TRBD1. CDR1 is MNHEY and CDR2 is SMNVEV in the germline V gene (reference sequence). V lost 3 bases and J lost 9; bases outside the gene matches: 12. The CDR3 covers 16 residues. The chain's CDR3 is CASSFLQGQGPGEQFF. The CDR3 DNA follows: TGTGCCAGCAGTTTTCTCCAGGGACAGGGCCCGGGTGAGCAGTTCTTC.

The chain couples TRBV9 to TRBJ1-4; 8 positions match TRBD1. Germline CDR1 is SGDLS and CDR2 is YYNGEE. Germline trimming cut 5 bases from V and 10 bases from J; bases unmatched to any gene: 10. The CDR3 is made up of 14 amino acids. The CDR3 DNA reads TGTGCCAGCAGACAATCAGGGGGCGCCGGAAAACTGTTTTTT. This translates into CASRQSGGAGKLFF. The whole variable domain, remainder taken from reference TRBV9 and TRBJ1-4, is DSGVTQTPKHLITATGQRVTLRCSPRSGDLSVYWYQQSLDQGLQFLIQYYNGEERAKGNILERFSAQQFPDLHSELNLSSLELGDSALYFCASRQSGGAGKLFFGSGTQLSVL.

V gene TRBV19 combines with J gene TRBJ1-4; possible D gene TRBD1, 6 bases. Germline V lookup: CDR1 LNHDA, CDR2 SQIVND (reference sequence). The CDR3 totals 13 residues. With 6 bases removed from V and 8 bases from J, the gap between germline ends came to 13 bases. CDR3 loop: CASRRGSEEKLFF. Written as DNA, the CDR3 is TGTGCCAGTAGAAGGGGGTCTGAGGAAAAACTGTTTTTT.

The chain carries TRBV27 and TRBJ1-4; 8 positions agree with TRBD1. V dropped 5 bases and J dropped 6; count of bases not matched to a gene: 8. The CDR3 runs 15 residues. Germline V CDR1 and CDR2: MNHEY, SMNVEV (reference sequence). The CDR3 spells CASSPLQGGYEKLFF. DNA for the CDR3: TGTGCCAGCAGTCCCTTACAGGGGGGTTATGAAAAACTGTTTTTT.

The genes are TRBV10-2 and TRBJ1-2, with D possibly being TRBD1 (5 bases). CDR3 length equals 15 residues. CDR1 and CDR2 (germline): WSHSY, SAAADI. V was cut by 3 bases and J by 4 bases, with 15 bases left in between. The DNA for the CDR3 is TGCGCCAGCAGTGACTCAGGGAGGGTTGGCTATGGCTACACCTTC. Translated: CASSDSGRVGYGYTF.

This clone was detected only once. The chain links TRBV21-1 to TRBJ1-1; the table assigns TRBD1, which was not confirmed against the DNA. TRBV21-1 is assigned pseudogene status. The CDR3 covers 17 residues. Here the CDR3 reads CASSKGDQGAPYTEAFF. CDR3 bases: TGTGCCAGCAGCAAGGGGGACCAGGGGGCGCCGTACACTGAAGCTTTCTTT.

This clone was counted between two and nine times. This chain uses TRBV4-3 with TRBJ2-3; 9 nucleotides match TRBD1. In germline, CDR1 is LGHNA, CDR2 YSLEER. This CDR3 region has 15 residues. With V trimmed by 0 bases and J by 4 bases, 2 bases remained unmatched. Written as DNA, the CDR3 is TGCGCCAGCAGCCAAGAGCGACAGGGGGCAGATACGCAGTATTTT. Translation: CASSQERQGADTQYF.